This paragraph reports one TCR beta chain. Sequenced by immunoSEQ multiplex PCR; TCRdb stores in-frame clones only, minus some. This table has over a million clones, 75% to 85% appearing once. The sample comes from a study of shared clonotypes between healthy human individuals. The ends were cut back, 1 base at V and 5 bases at J, with 6 bases in the middle. Germline CDR1 is SGHRS and CDR2 is YFSETQ. The CDR3 contains 12 residues. Sequences were obtained from memory CD4+ T cells from PBMCs. As to subset: CD45RA-negative fraction. The rearrangement links TRBV5-1 to TRBJ2-5; D gene uncertain. This clonotype originated in a man between 18 and 29 years old in good health. Some clones in this sample may be carry-over from other donors' samples. The DNA for the CDR3 is TGCGCCAGCAGCTTGTTGTCGGAGACCCAGTACTTC. Its protein product is CASSLLSETQYF.